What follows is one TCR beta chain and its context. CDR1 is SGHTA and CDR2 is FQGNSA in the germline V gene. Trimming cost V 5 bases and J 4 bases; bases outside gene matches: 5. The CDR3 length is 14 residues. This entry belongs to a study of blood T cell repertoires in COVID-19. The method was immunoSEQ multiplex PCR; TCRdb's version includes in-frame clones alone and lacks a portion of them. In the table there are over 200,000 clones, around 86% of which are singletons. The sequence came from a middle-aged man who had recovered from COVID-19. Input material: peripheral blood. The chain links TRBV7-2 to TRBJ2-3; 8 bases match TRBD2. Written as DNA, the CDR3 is TGTGCCAGCAGCGCGGGACTAGGGGCAGATACGCAGTATTTT. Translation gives CASSAGLGADTQYF.